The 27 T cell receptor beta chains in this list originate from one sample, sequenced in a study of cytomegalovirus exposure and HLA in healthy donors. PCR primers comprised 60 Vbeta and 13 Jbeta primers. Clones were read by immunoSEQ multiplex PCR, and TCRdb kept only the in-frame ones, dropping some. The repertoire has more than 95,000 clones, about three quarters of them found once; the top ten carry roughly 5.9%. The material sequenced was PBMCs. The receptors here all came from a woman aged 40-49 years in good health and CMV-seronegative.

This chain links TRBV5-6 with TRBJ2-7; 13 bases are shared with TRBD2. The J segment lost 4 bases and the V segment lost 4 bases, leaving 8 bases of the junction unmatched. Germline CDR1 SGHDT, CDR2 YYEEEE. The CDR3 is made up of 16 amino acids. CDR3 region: CASSAIGTSGAYEQYF. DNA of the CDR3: TGTGCCAGCAGCGCAATAGGGACTAGCGGGGCTTACGAGCAGTACTTC.

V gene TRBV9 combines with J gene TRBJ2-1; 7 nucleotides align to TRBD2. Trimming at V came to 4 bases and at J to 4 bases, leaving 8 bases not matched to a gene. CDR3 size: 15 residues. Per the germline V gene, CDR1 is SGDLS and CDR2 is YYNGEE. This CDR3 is CASSPSSGAYNEQFF. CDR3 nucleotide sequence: TGTGCCAGCAGCCCATCTAGCGGAGCTTACAATGAGCAGTTCTTC. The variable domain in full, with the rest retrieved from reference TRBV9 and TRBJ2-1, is DSGVTQTPKHLITATGQRVTLRCSPRSGDLSVYWYQQSLDQGLQFLIQYYNGEERAKGNILERFSAQQFPDLHSELNLSSLELGDSALYFCASSPSSGAYNEQFFGPGTRLTVL.

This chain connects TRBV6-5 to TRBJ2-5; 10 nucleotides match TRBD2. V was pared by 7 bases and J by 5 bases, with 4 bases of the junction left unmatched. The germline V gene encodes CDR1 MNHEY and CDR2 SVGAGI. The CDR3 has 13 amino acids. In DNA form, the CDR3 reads TGTGCCAGCACGAGGACTAGCGGCGAGACCCAGTACTTC. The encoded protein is CASTRTSGETQYF.

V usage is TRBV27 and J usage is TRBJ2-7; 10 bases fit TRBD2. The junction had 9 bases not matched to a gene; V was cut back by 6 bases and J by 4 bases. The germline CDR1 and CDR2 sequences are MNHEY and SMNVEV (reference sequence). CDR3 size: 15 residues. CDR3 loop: CASSRRLAGAYEQYF. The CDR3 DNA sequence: TGTGCCAGCAGCCGCCGTCTAGCGGGGGCTTACGAGCAGTACTTC.

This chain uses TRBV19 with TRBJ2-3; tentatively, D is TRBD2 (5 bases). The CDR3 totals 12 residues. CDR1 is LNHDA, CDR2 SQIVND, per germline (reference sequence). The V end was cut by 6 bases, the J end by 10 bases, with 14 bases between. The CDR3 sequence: CASRDAGYSQYF. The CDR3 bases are TGTGCCAGTAGGGATGCGGGCTACTCGCAGTATTTT.

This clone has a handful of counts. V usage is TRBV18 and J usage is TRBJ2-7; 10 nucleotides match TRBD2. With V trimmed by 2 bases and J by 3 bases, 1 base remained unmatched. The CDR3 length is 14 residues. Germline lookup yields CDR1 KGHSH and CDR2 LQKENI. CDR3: CASSPASGSYEQYF. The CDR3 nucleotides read TGTGCCAGCTCACCAGCTAGCGGGAGCTACGAGCAGTACTTC. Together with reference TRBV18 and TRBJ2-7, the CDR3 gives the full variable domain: NAGVMQNPRHLVRRRGQEARLRCSPMKGHSHVYWYRQLPEEGLKFMVYLQKENIIDESGMPKERFSAEFPKEGPSILRIQQVVRGDSAAYFCASSPASGSYEQYFGPGTRLTVT.

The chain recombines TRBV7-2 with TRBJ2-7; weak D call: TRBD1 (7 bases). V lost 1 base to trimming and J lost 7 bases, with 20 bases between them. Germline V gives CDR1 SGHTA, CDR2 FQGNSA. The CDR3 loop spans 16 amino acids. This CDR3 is CASSLGPAGGSREQYF. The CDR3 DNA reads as TGTGCCAGCAGCTTAGGACCGGCAGGGGGGTCTAGAGAGCAGTACTTC.

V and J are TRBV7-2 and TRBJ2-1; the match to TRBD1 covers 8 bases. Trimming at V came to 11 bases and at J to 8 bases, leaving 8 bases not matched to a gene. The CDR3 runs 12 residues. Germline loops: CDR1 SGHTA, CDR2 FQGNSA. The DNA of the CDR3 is TGTGCCCAGGGGGCGGGGCTAGATGAGCAGTTCTTC. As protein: CAQGAGLDEQFF.

CDR3 in amino acids: CASSLWGQERTYGYTF. In DNA form, the CDR3 reads TGTGCCAGCAGTTTATGGGGACAGGAAAGGACCTATGGCTACACCTTC. The V and J genes are TRBV28 and TRBJ1-2, with 8 bases identical to TRBD1. Trimming took 0 bases from V and 4 from J; bases not matched to a gene: 7. The CDR3 consists of 16 residues. The germline CDR1 and CDR2 sequences are MDHEN and SYDVKM.

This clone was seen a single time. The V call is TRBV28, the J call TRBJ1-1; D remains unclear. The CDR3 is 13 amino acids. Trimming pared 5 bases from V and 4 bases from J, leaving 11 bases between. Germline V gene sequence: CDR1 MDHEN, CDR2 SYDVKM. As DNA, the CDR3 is TGTGCCAGCAGTCGCTCGGGGTCCACTGAAGCTTTCTTT. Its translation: CASSRSGSTEAFF.

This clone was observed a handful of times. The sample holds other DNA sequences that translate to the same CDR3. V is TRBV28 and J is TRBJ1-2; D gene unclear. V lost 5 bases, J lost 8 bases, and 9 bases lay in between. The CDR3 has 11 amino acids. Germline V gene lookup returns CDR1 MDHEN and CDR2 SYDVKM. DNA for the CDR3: TGTGCCAGCAGTCTAGGTAGGGGCTACACCTTC. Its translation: CASSLGRGYTF.

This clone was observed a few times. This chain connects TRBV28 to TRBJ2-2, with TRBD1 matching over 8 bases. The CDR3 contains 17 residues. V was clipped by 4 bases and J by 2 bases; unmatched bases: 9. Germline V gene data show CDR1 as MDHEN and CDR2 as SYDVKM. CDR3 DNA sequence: TGTGCCAGCAGTTCGAACCGGGACAGGCCCAACACCGGGGAGCTGTTTTTT. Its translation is CASSSNRDRPNTGELFF.

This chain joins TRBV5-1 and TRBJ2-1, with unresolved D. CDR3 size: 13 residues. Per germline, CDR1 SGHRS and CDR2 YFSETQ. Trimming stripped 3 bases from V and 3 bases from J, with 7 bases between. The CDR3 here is CASSSQVYNEQFF. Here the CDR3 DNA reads TGCGCCAGCAGCTCCCAGGTCTACAATGAGCAGTTCTTC.

DNA for the CDR3: TGCGCCAGCAGCCAAGCTACCCGATCATCCTACGAGCAGTACTTC. Protein: CASSQATRSSYEQYF. The V gene is TRBV4-3, the J gene TRBJ2-7; D remains ambiguous. CDR1 LGHNA and CDR2 YSLEER come from the germline V gene. The CDR3 is 15 residues long. Trimming removed 1 base at V and 1 base at J, with 11 bases between.

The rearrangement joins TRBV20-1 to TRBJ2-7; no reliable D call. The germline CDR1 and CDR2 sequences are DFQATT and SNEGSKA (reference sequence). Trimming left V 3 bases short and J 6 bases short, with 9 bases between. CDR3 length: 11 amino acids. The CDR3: CSASGSREQYF. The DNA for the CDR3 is TGCAGTGCTAGCGGGTCTCGCGAGCAGTACTTC.

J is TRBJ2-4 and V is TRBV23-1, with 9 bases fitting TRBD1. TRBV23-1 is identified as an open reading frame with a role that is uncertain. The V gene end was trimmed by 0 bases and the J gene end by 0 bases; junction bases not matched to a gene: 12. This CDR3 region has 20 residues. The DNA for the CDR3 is TGCGCCAGCAGTCAATCCATGGCGGACAGGGGTAAGGGAGCCAAAAACATTCAGTACTTC. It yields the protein CASSQSMADRGKGAKNIQYF.

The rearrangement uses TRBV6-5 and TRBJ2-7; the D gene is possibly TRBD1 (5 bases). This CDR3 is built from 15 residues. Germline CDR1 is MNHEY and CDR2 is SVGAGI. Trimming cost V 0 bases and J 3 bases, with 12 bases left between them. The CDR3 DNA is TGTGCCAGCAGTTACTCGACAGCCTCCTACTACGAGCAGTACTTC. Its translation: CASSYSTASYYEQYF.

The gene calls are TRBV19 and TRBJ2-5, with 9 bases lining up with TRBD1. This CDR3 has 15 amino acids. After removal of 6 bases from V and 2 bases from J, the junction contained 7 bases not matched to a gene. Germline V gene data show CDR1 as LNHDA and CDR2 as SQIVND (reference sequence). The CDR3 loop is CASSTGTGTQETQYF. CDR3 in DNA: TGTGCCAGTAGCACCGGGACAGGGACACAAGAGACCCAGTACTTC.

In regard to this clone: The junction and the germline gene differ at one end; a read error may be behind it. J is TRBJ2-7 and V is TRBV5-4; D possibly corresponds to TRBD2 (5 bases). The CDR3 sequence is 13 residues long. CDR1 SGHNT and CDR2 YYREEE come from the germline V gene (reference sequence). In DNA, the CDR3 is TGTGCCAGCACCGGACTCCGCTCTGGCGAGCAGTGCTTC. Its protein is CASTGLRSGEQCF.

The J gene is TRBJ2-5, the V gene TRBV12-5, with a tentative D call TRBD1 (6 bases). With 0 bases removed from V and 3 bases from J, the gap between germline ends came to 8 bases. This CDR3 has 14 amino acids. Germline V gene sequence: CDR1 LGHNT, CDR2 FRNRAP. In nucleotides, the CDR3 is TGTGCTAGTGGTTTGGTAAGGACAGAAGAGACCCAGTACTTC. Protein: CASGLVRTEETQYF.

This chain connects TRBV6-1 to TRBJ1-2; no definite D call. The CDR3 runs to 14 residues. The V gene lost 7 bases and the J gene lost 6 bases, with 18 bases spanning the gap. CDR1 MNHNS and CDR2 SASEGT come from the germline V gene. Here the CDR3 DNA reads TGTGCCAGCAACCCCGCCCCCCTAGTACATGGCTACACCTTC. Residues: CASNPAPLVHGYTF.

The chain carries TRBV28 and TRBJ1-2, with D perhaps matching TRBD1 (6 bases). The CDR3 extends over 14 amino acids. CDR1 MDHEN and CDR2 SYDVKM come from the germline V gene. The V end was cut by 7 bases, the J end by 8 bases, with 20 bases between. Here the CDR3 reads CASIALTGEEGYTF. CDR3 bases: TGTGCCAGCATCGCTCTGACAGGAGAGGAGGGCTACACCTTC.

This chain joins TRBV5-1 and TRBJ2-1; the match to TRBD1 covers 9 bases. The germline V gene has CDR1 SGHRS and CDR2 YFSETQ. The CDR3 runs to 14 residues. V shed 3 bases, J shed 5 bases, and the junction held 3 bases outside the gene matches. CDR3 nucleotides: TGCGCCAGCAGCTCCGGGACAGGGAACAATGAGCAGTTCTTC. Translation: CASSSGTGNNEQFF.

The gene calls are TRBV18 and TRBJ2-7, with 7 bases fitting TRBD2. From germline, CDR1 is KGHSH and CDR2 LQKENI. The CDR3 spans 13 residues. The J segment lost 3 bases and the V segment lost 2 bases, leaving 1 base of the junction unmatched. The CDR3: CASSPTSDYEQYF. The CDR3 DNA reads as TGTGCCAGCTCACCAACTAGCGACTACGAGCAGTACTTC.

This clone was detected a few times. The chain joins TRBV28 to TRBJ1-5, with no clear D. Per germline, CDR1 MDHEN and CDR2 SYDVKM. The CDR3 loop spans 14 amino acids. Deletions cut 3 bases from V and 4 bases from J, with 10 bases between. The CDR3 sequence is CASSFWRENQPQHF. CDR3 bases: TGTGCCAGCAGTTTCTGGCGGGAGAATCAGCCCCAGCATTTT.

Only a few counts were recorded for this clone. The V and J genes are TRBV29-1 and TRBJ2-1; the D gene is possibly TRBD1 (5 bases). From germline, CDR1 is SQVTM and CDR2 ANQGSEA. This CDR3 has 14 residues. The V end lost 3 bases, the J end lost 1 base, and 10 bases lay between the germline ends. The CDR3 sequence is CSVEAGWSYNEQFF. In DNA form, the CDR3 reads TGCAGCGTTGAGGCAGGGTGGTCCTACAATGAGCAGTTCTTC.

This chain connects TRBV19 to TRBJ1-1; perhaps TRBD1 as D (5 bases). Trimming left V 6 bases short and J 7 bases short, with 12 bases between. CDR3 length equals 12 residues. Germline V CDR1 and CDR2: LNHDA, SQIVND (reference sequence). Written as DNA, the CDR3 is TGTGCCAGTAGGCAGGGTTCGAGTGAAGCTTTCTTT. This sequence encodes CASRQGSSEAFF.